The rows below give T cell receptor beta chains drawn from one sample of a study of blood T cell repertoires in COVID-19. TCRdb's table, derived via immunoSEQ multiplex PCR, lists solely in-frame clones and lacks some. This sample yields around 380,000 clones, of which about 80% are seen a single time; roughly 1.1% belongs to the top ten. Source material: peripheral blood. These receptors were taken from a human donor with acute or convalescent COVID-19. The donor label of this sample is uncertain. CDR3s include the opening cysteine and the closing phenylalanine or tryptophan. D genes are given only for firm matches. Rows may omit the clone size; those that give it use once, few, many or a size class.

CDR3nt | CDR3aa | j_gene | v_gene | d_gene | abundance
TGTGCCAGCAGCCTCGGACTAGCGGGGGGGCAAGATACGCAGTATTTT | CASSLGLAGGQDTQYF | TRBJ2-3 | TRBV3-1/TRBV3-2 | TRBD2 | once
TGTGCCAGCAGCCAAGGTTTGGCATCTAATTCACCCCTCCACTTT | CASSQGLASNSPLHF | TRBJ1-6 | TRBV14 | - | -
TGTGCCAGCAGCTTAGGGTACAGCACTGAAGCTTTCTTT | CASSLGYSTEAFF | TRBJ1-1 | TRBV11-2 | - | -
TGTGCCAGCAGAGATACCACTAGCGGGAGGGGGGCTCAAGAGACCCAGTACTTC | CASRDTTSGRGAQETQYF | TRBJ2-5 | TRBV2 | TRBD2 | -
TGTGCCAGCAGTCAACAGCGGGACAGGGGCGCGGCCGGGGAGCTGTTTTTT | CASSQQRDRGAAGELFF | TRBJ2-2 | TRBV6-6 | TRBD1 | -
TGTGCCAGCAGTGAAGGGGGAGGGATGGTCACTGAAGCTTTCTTT | CASSEGGGMVTEAFF | TRBJ1-1 | TRBV6-1 | - | -
TGCAGCGGCCTCGGGGGGGCGGGTGAAAAACTGTTTTTT | CSGLGGAGEKLFF | TRBJ1-4 | TRBV29-1 | - | -
TGTGCCAGCAGGCCCCGGGACAGGGGGTCGGCTTTCTTT | CASRPRDRGSAFF | TRBJ1-1 | TRBV12-3/TRBV12-4 | TRBD1 | -
TGTGCCAGTAGTACTAGACAGGGTTGGACTGAAGCTTTCTTT | CASSTRQGWTEAFF | TRBJ1-1 | TRBV19 | TRBD1 | -
TGTGCCAGCAGCCCGGGACAGGGTCCGTACGAGCAGTACTTC | CASSPGQGPYEQYF | TRBJ2-7 | TRBV3-1/TRBV3-2 | TRBD1 | -
TGTGCCAGCAGCCCCGGACAGGGAGCGTTCGCCTACACCTTC | CASSPGQGAFAYTF | TRBJ1-2 | TRBV6-6 | TRBD1 | -
TGCGCCAGCAGCTTTTCTAGCGGGAGTTCAGATACGCAGTATTTT | CASSFSSGSSDTQYF | TRBJ2-3 | TRBV5-1 | TRBD2 | -
TGTGCCAGCCGGGACTCTCTATACAATGAGCAGTTCTTC | CASRDSLYNEQFF | TRBJ2-1 | TRBV6-6 | - | once
TGTGCCAGCAGTGACTCCGGGAGTTCATACAATGAGCAGTTCTTC | CASSDSGSSYNEQFF | TRBJ2-1 | TRBV6-4 | - | -
TGTGCCAGCAATCAGGCCAGCTCCTATAATTCACCCCTCCACTTT | CASNQASSYNSPLHF | TRBJ1-6 | TRBV28 | - | -
TGTGCCAGCAGGCCCTACCGGGGGGCAGGCGGGGAGCTGTTTTTT | CASRPYRGAGGELFF | TRBJ2-2 | TRBV2 | - | -
TGCGCCAGCAGCCAAGAGTATATAGGAGGGCAGCTACGGGAAAAACTGTTTTTT | CASSQEYIGGQLREKLFF | TRBJ1-4 | TRBV4-1 | - | -
TGCGCCAGCAGACAGGACAGGGGGTCCTCACCCCTCCACTTT | CASRQDRGSSPLHF | TRBJ1-6 | TRBV10-2 | TRBD1 | -
TGTGCCAGTAACAAGGGACAGGGCAGGAACACTGAAGCTTTCTTT | CASNKGQGRNTEAFF | TRBJ1-1 | TRBV19 | TRBD1 | -
TGTGCTTCTGACAGGGACAACTATGGCTACACCTTC | CASDRDNYGYTF | TRBJ1-2 | TRBV9 | TRBD1 | -
TGTGCCAGCAGTTCCCCGTCCCACGGGGGGGAAGCTTTCTTT | CASSSPSHGGEAFF | TRBJ1-1 | TRBV27 | - | -
TGTGCCAGCAGTGAGACAGCCAGTAAGGTTCAGCCCCAGCATTTT | CASSETASKVQPQHF | TRBJ1-5 | TRBV2 | - | -
TGTGCCAGCAGCGACAGGGCGAGTAACTATGGCTACACCTTC | CASSDRASNYGYTF | TRBJ1-2 | TRBV9 | - | -
TGTGCCAGCAGCTTAGACTCGACCGGGGAGCTGTTTTTT | CASSLDSTGELFF | TRBJ2-2 | TRBV7-9 | - | -
TGTGCCAGCGCCCGGGCTAATGAAAAACTGTTTTTT | CASARANEKLFF | TRBJ1-4 | TRBV6-5 | - | -
TGCGCCAGCAGCCCCGGGACAGTGGACAATGAGCAGTTCTTC | CASSPGTVDNEQFF | TRBJ2-1 | TRBV5-1 | TRBD1 | -
TGTGCCTGGAGTCCCTACAGGGGTAATTCACCCCTCCACTTT | CAWSPYRGNSPLHF | TRBJ1-6 | TRBV30 | TRBD1 | once
TGTGCCAGCAGCCGGGAGCCGGGACAGGGTGCCTACAATGAGCAGTTCTTC | CASSREPGQGAYNEQFF | TRBJ2-1 | TRBV5-4 | TRBD1 | once
TGTGCCAGCAACAGGCTTTCCCTGAACACTGAAGCTTTCTTT | CASNRLSLNTEAFF | TRBJ1-1 | TRBV28 | - | -
TGTGCCACCAGTGGGGCCAAGGTAGATCAGCCCCAGCATTTT | CATSGAKVDQPQHF | TRBJ1-5 | TRBV24-1 | - | once
TGTGCCAGCAGCTTGGTAGGTGGACAGGAGTCGTATTACACCTTC | CASSLVGGQESYYTF | TRBJ1-2 | TRBV5-6 | TRBD1 | -
TGTGCCACCAGTGACTCGGGACAGGGGGGTGCGCAGTATTTT | CATSDSGQGGAQYF | TRBJ2-3 | TRBV24-1 | TRBD1 | -
TGTGCCAGCACCGGAGGGACAGAACGCTACACCGGGGAGCTGTTTTTT | CASTGGTERYTGELFF | TRBJ2-2 | TRBV5-6 | - | -
TGTGCCAGTACCCCAACCGGCGGGGGGTTTCTCAATGAGCAGTTCTTC | CASTPTGGGFLNEQFF | TRBJ2-1 | TRBV19 | TRBD2 | few
TGTGCAGGGGGGGAATATAGCAATCAGCCCCAGCATTTT | CAGGEYSNQPQHF | TRBJ1-5 | TRBV19 | - | -
TGTGCCAGCAGCCGTGGCCCACAGGGAAATGGCTACACCTTC | CASSRGPQGNGYTF | TRBJ1-2 | TRBV5-4 | - | -
TGTGCCAGCAGTTACGGCTGGTCGGCCGGGGAACCCCAGCATTTT | CASSYGWSAGEPQHF | TRBJ1-5 | TRBV6-2/TRBV6-3 | - | -
TGTGCCAGCAGCCGCGGAACGAACCGCAATGGCTACACCTTC | CASSRGTNRNGYTF | TRBJ1-2 | TRBV14 | - | once
TGTGCCAGCAGTGGGGGACTAGCGGGAATCTACAATGAGCAGTTCTTC | CASSGGLAGIYNEQFF | TRBJ2-1 | TRBV6-1 | TRBD2 | -
TGTGCCAGCAGCCCATTAAAGCGAGCGGGGGGTACCGGGGAGCTGTTTTTT | CASSPLKRAGGTGELFF | TRBJ2-2 | TRBV7-9 | TRBD2 | once
TGTGCCAGCAGTTCTTACACCCATTCACCCCTCCACTTT | CASSSYTHSPLHF | TRBJ1-6 | TRBV12-3/TRBV12-4 | - | few